This TCR beta chain is drawn from a study of blood T cells in healthy people across ages. Whole-study findings and limits: Higher diversity, along with more naive CD4+ cells, distinguished long-lived donors from aged donors.

This clonotype was found a few times. Its antigen is still unknown. Through a sample-barcoded 5' primer and a J-beta primer mix, a second PCR was run for about 6 to 11 cycles. TCRdb re-called the 5' RACE reads through MiXCR, storing one row per CDR3 protein. The sample includes about 800,000 distinct CDR3 sequences, 20% to 30% of them seen just once. This sample was also put to use in a study of T cells of mothers and their children. That paper states: Nobody spotted any persistent microchimeric T cell clones.

Sequencing was carried out using blood. The sequence was obtained from a boy aged 5-17 years in good health.

The CDR3 bases are TGCGCCAGCAGCCGAGGGACTGCTAACTATGGCTACACCTTC. Its protein is CASSRGTANYGYTF. This chain joins TRBV5-1 and TRBJ1-2; D possibly corresponds to TRBD1 (5 bases). The CDR3 is 14 residues long. Germline CDR1 and CDR2: SGHRS and YFSETQ. Trimming took off 4 bases at V and 0 bases at J, with 10 bases between the two ends.